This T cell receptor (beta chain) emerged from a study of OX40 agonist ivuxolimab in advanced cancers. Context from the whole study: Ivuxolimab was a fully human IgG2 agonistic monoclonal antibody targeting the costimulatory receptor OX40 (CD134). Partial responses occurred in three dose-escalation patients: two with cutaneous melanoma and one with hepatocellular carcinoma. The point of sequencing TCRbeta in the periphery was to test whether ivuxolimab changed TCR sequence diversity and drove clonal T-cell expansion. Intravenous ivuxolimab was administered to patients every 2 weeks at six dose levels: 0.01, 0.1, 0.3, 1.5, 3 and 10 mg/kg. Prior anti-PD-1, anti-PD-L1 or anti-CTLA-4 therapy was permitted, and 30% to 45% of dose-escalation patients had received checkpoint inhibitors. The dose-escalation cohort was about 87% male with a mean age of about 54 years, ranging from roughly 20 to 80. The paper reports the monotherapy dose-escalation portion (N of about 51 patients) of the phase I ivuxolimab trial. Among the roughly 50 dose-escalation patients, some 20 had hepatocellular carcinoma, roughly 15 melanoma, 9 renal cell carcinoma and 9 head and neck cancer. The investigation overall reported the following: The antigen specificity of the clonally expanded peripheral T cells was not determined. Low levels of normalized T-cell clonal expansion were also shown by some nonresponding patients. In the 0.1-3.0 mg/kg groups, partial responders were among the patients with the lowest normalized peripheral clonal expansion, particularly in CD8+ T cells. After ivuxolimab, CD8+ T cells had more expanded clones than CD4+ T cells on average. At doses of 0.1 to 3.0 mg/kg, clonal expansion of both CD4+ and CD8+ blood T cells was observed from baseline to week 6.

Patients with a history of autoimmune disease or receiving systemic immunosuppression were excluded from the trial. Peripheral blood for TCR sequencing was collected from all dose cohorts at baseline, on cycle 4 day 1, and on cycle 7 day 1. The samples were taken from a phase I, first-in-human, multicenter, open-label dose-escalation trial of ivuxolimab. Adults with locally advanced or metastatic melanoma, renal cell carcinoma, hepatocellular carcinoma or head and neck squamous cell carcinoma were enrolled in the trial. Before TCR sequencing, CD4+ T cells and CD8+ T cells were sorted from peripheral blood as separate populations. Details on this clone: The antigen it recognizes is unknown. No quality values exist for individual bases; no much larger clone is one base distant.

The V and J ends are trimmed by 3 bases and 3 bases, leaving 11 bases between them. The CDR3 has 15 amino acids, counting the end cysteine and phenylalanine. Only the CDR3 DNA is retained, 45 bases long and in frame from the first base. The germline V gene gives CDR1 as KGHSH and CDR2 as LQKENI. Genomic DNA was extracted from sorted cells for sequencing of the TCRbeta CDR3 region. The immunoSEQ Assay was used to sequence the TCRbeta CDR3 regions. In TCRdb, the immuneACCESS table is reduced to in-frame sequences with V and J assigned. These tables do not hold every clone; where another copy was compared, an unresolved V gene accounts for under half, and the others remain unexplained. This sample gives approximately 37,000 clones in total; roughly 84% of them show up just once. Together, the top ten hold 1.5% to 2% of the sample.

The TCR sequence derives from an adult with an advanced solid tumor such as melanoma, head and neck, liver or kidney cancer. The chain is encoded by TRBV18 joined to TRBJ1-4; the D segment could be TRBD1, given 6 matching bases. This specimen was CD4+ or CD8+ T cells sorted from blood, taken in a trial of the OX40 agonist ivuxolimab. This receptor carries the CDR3 CASSPRTEPNEKLFF. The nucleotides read TGTGCCAGCTCACCCAGGACAGAACCTAATGAAAAACTGTTTTTT.